The 10 T cell receptor beta chains presented below share a single source sample, sequenced in a study of blood T cell repertoires in COVID-19. Data came from immunoSEQ multiplex PCR; TCRdb stores just in-frame clones and leaves some out. The sample has about 300,000 clones, 80% to 90% seen once. Material: peripheral blood. Receptor source: a man aged 35-49 years with acute or convalescent COVID-19.

V gene TRBV19 combines with J gene TRBJ1-5; D is ambiguous. The CDR3 loop spans 12 amino acids. Germline V gene lookup returns CDR1 LNHDA and CDR2 SQIVND (reference sequence). The ends were cut back, 10 bases at V and 7 bases at J, with 14 bases in the middle. CDR3 sequence (DNA): TGTGCCACCGGGGAACTTGAACAGCCCCAGCATTTT. Translated: CATGELEQPQHF.

DNA of the CDR3: TGTGCCTCCCGGGGGTCTGGGGCCAACGTCCTGACTTTC. It is translated as CASRGSGANVLTF. V is TRBV19 and J is TRBJ2-6, with D perhaps matching TRBD2 (6 bases). V dropped 11 bases and J dropped 1 base, with 9 bases sitting between them. The CDR3 runs to 13 residues. Germline V lookup: CDR1 LNHDA, CDR2 SQIVND (reference sequence).

This clone was counted a few times. V and J are TRBV6-6 and TRBJ1-2; 8 nucleotides align to TRBD1. CDR3 length: 16 amino acids. Looked up from germline, CDR1 is MNHNY and CDR2 is SVGAGI (reference sequence). Trimming cost V 6 bases and J 4 bases; bases outside gene matches: 13. The CDR3 DNA sequence: TGTGCCAGCAGCCAGACAGGGGCCCTCGATTCCTATGGCTACACCTTC. This gives the protein CASSQTGALDSYGYTF.

V gene TRBV5-1 combines with J gene TRBJ1-4, with D unclear. The V gene lost 0 bases and the J gene lost 2 bases, with 5 bases spanning the gap. The CDR3 runs 14 residues. Germline V gives CDR1 SGHRS, CDR2 YFSETQ. The CDR3 is CASSLALTNEKLFF. The CDR3 DNA is TGCGCCAGCAGCTTGGCCCTTACTAATGAAAAACTGTTTTTT.

V gene TRBV30 combines with J gene TRBJ2-3, with 10 nucleotides matching TRBD1. Trimming cost V 3 bases and J 5 bases; bases outside gene matches: 5. The germline V gene encodes CDR1 GTSNPN and CDR2 SVGIG (reference sequence). The CDR3 runs 14 residues. Here the CDR3 DNA reads TGTGCCTGGAGCGCGGACAGGGGGTTAGATACGCAGTATTTT. Amino acids: CAWSADRGLDTQYF.

The chain has TRBV5-4 and TRBJ1-1; D may be TRBD1 (5 bases). Between the trimmed V and J ends, which lost 0 bases and 9 bases, there was a span of 15 bases. Looked up from germline, CDR1 is SGHNT and CDR2 is YYREEE (reference sequence). The CDR3 sequence is 14 residues long. This CDR3 reads CASSLEKVGRKAFF. CDR3 bases: TGTGCCAGCAGCTTGGAGAAGGTGGGGCGGAAAGCTTTCTTT.

This clone was seen once. This sequence joins TRBV30 and TRBJ2-1; TRBD1 might be the D (7 bases). V lost 3 bases and J lost 8, with 11 bases in between. This CDR3 contains 12 residues. Germline V gene lookup returns CDR1 GTSNPN and CDR2 SVGIG (reference sequence). CDR3 residues: CAWSPRGDEQFF. The CDR3 DNA follows: TGTGCCTGGAGCCCCAGGGGGGATGAGCAGTTCTTC.

The rearrangement joins TRBV5-6 to TRBJ2-1, with 8 bases lining up with TRBD1. Germline CDR1 SGHDT, CDR2 YYEEEE. The ends lost 0 bases at V and 6 bases at J; junction bases unmatched: 5. The CDR3 sequence is 15 residues long. CDR3 sequence (DNA): TGTGCCAGCAGCTTGGGGACAGGGTATGGCAATGAGCAGTTCTTC. This translates into CASSLGTGYGNEQFF.

For this clone: The sample contains more than one DNA sequence encoding this CDR3. This sequence joins TRBV5-1 and TRBJ1-1; possible D gene TRBD1, 5 bases. Looked up from germline, CDR1 is SGHRS and CDR2 is YFSETQ. The ends were cut back, 1 base at V and 1 base at J, with 5 bases in the middle. This CDR3 region has 13 residues. This chain's CDR3 is CASSLTGNTEAFF. In DNA, the CDR3 is TGCGCCAGCAGCTTGACAGGGAACACTGAAGCTTTCTTT. Variable domain in full (rest from reference TRBV5-1 and TRBJ1-1): KAGVTQTPRYLIKTRGQQVTLSCSPISGHRSVSWYQQTPGQGLQFLFEYFSETQRNKGNFPGRFSGRQFSNSRSEMNVSTLELGDSALYLCASSLTGNTEAFFGQGTRLTVV.

The chain recombines TRBV3-1 (or the pseudogene TRBV3-2) with TRBJ2-3; D perhaps matches TRBD2 (6 bases). V was shortened by 4 bases and J by 2 bases, with 13 bases between the two germline ends. The CDR3 has 15 residues. Germline-derived CDR1 and CDR2 are LGHDT and YNNKEL (reference sequence). The CDR3 loop is CASSRGVPNTDTQYF. As DNA, the CDR3 is TGTGCCAGCAGCCGCGGGGTCCCCAACACAGATACGCAGTATTTT.